One sample yielded the 26 T cell receptor beta chains listed below, sequenced in a study of cytomegalovirus exposure and HLA in healthy donors. Both 60 Vbeta primers and 13 Jbeta primers went into the PCR. Sequencing used immunoSEQ multiplex PCR; TCRdb keeps in-frame clones, though not all of them. The table includes 140,000 to 150,000 clones, over 65% detected once. Sequenced: PBMCs. The receptor set was obtained from a female donor in good health and CMV-seronegative.

This clone was observed a few times. This chain joins TRBV25-1 and TRBJ1-1; D possibly corresponds to TRBD1 (6 bases). Germline V gene data show CDR1 as MGHDK and CDR2 as SYGVNS. This CDR3 is built from 14 residues. Trimming shortened V by 1 base and J by 1 base, and 7 bases separated the two germline ends. CDR3 amino acids: CASSEWGQNTEAFF. For the CDR3, the DNA is TGTGCCAGCAGTGAATGGGGACAGAACACTGAAGCTTTCTTT.

As DNA, the CDR3 is TGTGCCAGCACCCCTGACACCACCTATGGCTACACCTTC. Translating gives CASTPDTTYGYTF. The chain has TRBV2 and TRBJ1-2; D is uncertain. The germline V gene has CDR1 SNHLY and CDR2 FYNNEI. The CDR3 length is 13 residues. Trimming stripped 7 bases from V and 4 bases from J, with 13 bases between. The full variable domain, completed using reference TRBV2 and TRBJ1-2, is EPEVTQTPSHQVTQMGQEVILRCVPISNHLYFYWYRQILGQKVEFLVSFYNNEISEKSEIFDDQFSVERPDGSNFTLKIRSTKLEDSAMYFCASTPDTTYGYTFGSGTRLTVV.

The J gene is TRBJ1-1, the V gene TRBV6-5; D might be TRBD1 (6 bases). This CDR3 is 14 amino acids long. V lost 6 bases, J lost 3 bases, and 14 bases lay in between. Per the germline V gene, CDR1 is MNHEY and CDR2 is SVGAGI. CDR3: CASRHQGFYTEAFF. For the CDR3, the DNA is TGTGCCAGCAGACACCAGGGGTTTTACACTGAAGCTTTCTTT.

The chain combines TRBV11-2 with TRBJ1-2; 11 bases line up with TRBD1. V shed 1 base, J shed 3 bases, and the junction held 7 bases outside the gene matches. The CDR3 runs 17 residues. Germline CDR1 and CDR2: SGHAT and FQNNGV. This chain's CDR3 is CASSLGGQGAGDYGYTF. CDR3 coding DNA: TGTGCCAGCAGCTTAGGAGGACAGGGGGCGGGGGACTATGGCTACACCTTC. Full variable domain (missing parts from reference TRBV11-2 and TRBJ1-2): EAGVAQSPRYKIIEKRQSVAFWCNPISGHATLYWYQQILGQGPKLLIQFQNNGVVDDSQLPKDRFSAERLKGVDSTLKIQPAKLEDSAVYLCASSLGGQGAGDYGYTFGSGTRLTVV.

V gene TRBV6-1 combines with J gene TRBJ2-1; the match to TRBD2 covers 9 bases. The junction had 9 bases not matched to a gene; V was cut back by 4 bases and J by 5 bases. This CDR3 has 16 amino acids. Germline loops: CDR1 MNHNS, CDR2 SASEGT. The CDR3 sequence: CASSGKGLAVHNEQFF. CDR3 bases: TGTGCCAGCAGTGGCAAGGGACTAGCCGTACACAATGAGCAGTTCTTC.

J is TRBJ2-7 and V is TRBV7-8, with TRBD1 identical over 8 bases. The length of the CDR3 is 15 residues. The V gene's germline CDR1 is SGHVS and CDR2 FQNEAQ. The ends lost 1 base at V and 2 bases at J; junction bases unmatched: 4. For the CDR3, the DNA is TGTGCCAGCAGCTTAGTTGGGGACAGGACCTACGAGCAGTACTTC. Translating it yields CASSLVGDRTYEQYF.

The rearrangement links TRBV7-9 to TRBJ2-7; 8 nucleotides line up with TRBD2. Germline values: CDR1 SEHNR, CDR2 FQNEAQ (reference sequence). The CDR3 extends over 14 amino acids. The ends lost 5 bases at V and 5 bases at J; junction bases unmatched: 8. CDR3 region: CASSPREGRDEQYF. The CDR3 region has the DNA TGTGCCAGCAGCCCCCGGGAGGGGCGCGACGAGCAGTACTTC.

This clone has just one count. J is TRBJ2-1 and V is TRBV29-1; D gene ambiguous. The germline V gene encodes CDR1 SQVTM and CDR2 ANQGSEA. The ends were cut back, 3 bases at V and 3 bases at J, with 6 bases in the middle. The CDR3 is 12 residues long. CDR3 loop: CSVDVRYNEQFF. Written as DNA, the CDR3 is TGCAGCGTTGACGTCCGCTACAATGAGCAGTTCTTC.

The rearrangement links TRBV28 to TRBJ2-4; D unresolved. The CDR3 is 16 residues long. Trimming removed 2 bases from V and 0 bases from J, with 11 bases in between. Germline loops: CDR1 MDHEN, CDR2 SYDVKM. CDR3 amino acids: CASSLGILLAKNIQYF. The CDR3 nucleotides read TGTGCCAGCAGTTTAGGCATCCTTCTAGCCAAAAACATTCAGTACTTC. The full variable domain, in which reference TRBV28 and TRBJ2-4 provide the parts outside the CDR3, is DVKVTQSSRYLVKRTGEKVFLECVQDMDHENMFWYRQDPGLGLRLIYFSYDVKMKEKGDIPEGYSVSREKKERFSLILESASTNQTSMYLCASSLGILLAKNIQYFGAGTRLSVL.

The J gene is TRBJ2-1, the V gene TRBV5-4; D is possibly TRBD1 (7 bases). This CDR3 spans 15 amino acids. Germline V CDR1 and CDR2: SGHNT, YYREEE (reference sequence). Trimming removed 4 bases at V and 5 bases at J, with 16 bases between. CDR3 loop: CASSPGRDRNNEQFF. CDR3 sequence (DNA): TGTGCCAGCAGCCCTGGGCGGGACAGAAACAATGAGCAGTTCTTC. The full variable domain, with the rest looked up from reference TRBV5-4 and TRBJ2-1, is ETGVTQSPTHLIKTRGQQVTLRCSSQSGHNTVSWYQQALGQGPQFIFQYYREEENGRGNFPPRFSGLQFPNYSSELNVNALELDDSALYLCASSPGRDRNNEQFFGPGTRLTVL.

The chain has TRBV28 and TRBJ2-7; possible D gene TRBD2, 5 bases. V lost 2 bases, J lost 3 bases, and 5 bases lay in between. This CDR3 has 12 amino acids. Germline-derived CDR1 and CDR2 are MDHEN and SYDVKM. The CDR3 sequence: CASSLEGYEQYF. The CDR3 bases are TGTGCCAGCAGTTTAGAGGGCTACGAGCAGTACTTC. Drawing the rest from reference TRBV28 and TRBJ2-7, the complete variable domain is DVKVTQSSRYLVKRTGEKVFLECVQDMDHENMFWYRQDPGLGLRLIYFSYDVKMKEKGDIPEGYSVSREKKERFSLILESASTNQTSMYLCASSLEGYEQYFGPGTRLTVT.

This clone was picked up a small number of times. The V gene is TRBV4-1, the J gene TRBJ2-7; D is perhaps TRBD2 (6 bases). CDR3 length equals 14 residues. V was shortened by 4 bases and J by 3 bases, with 13 bases between the two germline ends. Per germline, CDR1 MGHRA and CDR2 YSYEKL. CDR3 nucleotides: TGCGCCAGCAGCCTCCGGGACTTCAACTACGAGCAGTACTTC. This translates into CASSLRDFNYEQYF.

CDR3 DNA sequence: TGCGCCAGCAGCAACGACATCTTGCTAGCCAAAAACATTCAGTACTTC. As protein: CASSNDILLAKNIQYF. This chain connects TRBV5-1 to TRBJ2-4; D remains ambiguous. The germline V gene encodes CDR1 SGHRS and CDR2 YFSETQ. This CDR3 spans 16 amino acids. V lost 4 bases and J lost 0, with 14 bases in between.

The rearrangement joins TRBV27 to TRBJ2-7; 7 bases match TRBD2. The V gene end was trimmed by 8 bases and the J gene end by 4 bases; junction bases not matched to a gene: 11. The CDR3 length is 14 residues. Germline V lookup: CDR1 MNHEY, CDR2 SMNVEV (reference sequence). For the CDR3, the DNA is TGTGCCAGCCACCAAGCGGGAATCTTGTACGAGCAGTACTTC. Amino acid sequence: CASHQAGILYEQYF.

This clone was seen just once. The chain carries TRBV19 and TRBJ2-3; 10 bases agree with TRBD1. CDR1 is LNHDA, CDR2 SQIVND, per germline (reference sequence). The CDR3 is 15 amino acids. J was trimmed by 3 bases and V by 6 bases; bases with no gene match: 6. The CDR3 reads CASSPGTGATDTQYF. As DNA, the CDR3 is TGTGCCAGTAGCCCCGGGACAGGGGCTACAGATACGCAGTATTTT.

This chain connects TRBV29-1 to TRBJ1-2; D gene ambiguous. Germline V gene lookup returns CDR1 SQVTM and CDR2 ANQGSEA. V gave up 6 bases and J gave up 8 bases, with 19 bases separating them. This CDR3 has 13 residues. In DNA form, the CDR3 reads TGCAGCGTCGGAGGGTTCGGGCAACGCGGCTACACCTTC. As protein: CSVGGFGQRGYTF.

The V gene is TRBV7-9, the J gene TRBJ2-1, with 7 bases matching TRBD2. Germline V gives CDR1 SEHNR, CDR2 FQNEAQ (reference sequence). The CDR3 sequence is 15 residues long. Unmatched junction bases numbered 8, after V lost 5 bases and J lost 4 bases. The CDR3 DNA is TGTGCCAGCAGCGGGGACTACTCGGGTTACAATGAGCAGTTCTTC. Translating gives CASSGDYSGYNEQFF.

The chain carries TRBV30 and TRBJ2-7; D possibly corresponds to TRBD1 (5 bases). CDR1 is GTSNPN and CDR2 is SVGIG in the germline V gene (reference sequence). V was pared by 0 bases and J by 1 base, with 13 bases between. The CDR3 has 15 residues. The CDR3 sequence is CAWSVPIGDSYEQYF. CDR3 bases: TGTGCCTGGAGTGTCCCGATAGGGGATTCCTACGAGCAGTACTTC.

This clone was counted once. This chain joins TRBV11-2 and TRBJ2-3; D call uncertain. The germline CDR1 and CDR2 sequences are SGHAT and FQNNGV. The CDR3 is 12 amino acids. V was shortened by 5 bases and J by 6 bases, with 9 bases between the two germline ends. CDR3 protein: CASSPSGDTQYF. The CDR3 DNA follows: TGTGCCAGCAGCCCATCCGGGGATACGCAGTATTTT. Together with reference TRBV11-2 and TRBJ2-3, the CDR3 gives the full variable domain: EAGVAQSPRYKIIEKRQSVAFWCNPISGHATLYWYQQILGQGPKLLIQFQNNGVVDDSQLPKDRFSAERLKGVDSTLKIQPAKLEDSAVYLCASSPSGDTQYFGPGTRLTVL.

The chain links TRBV5-6 to TRBJ1-6; 10 bases map to TRBD1. The CDR3 is 14 residues long. Germline CDR1 SGHDT, CDR2 YYEEEE. V lost 2 bases, J lost 8 bases, and 1 base stayed unmatched. The CDR3 region is CASSFGQGDSPLHF. CDR3 DNA: TGTGCCAGCAGCTTCGGACAGGGGGATTCACCCCTCCACTTT.

The J gene is TRBJ2-2, the V gene TRBV4-3; the D gene is possibly TRBD1 (5 bases). CDR3 length: 15 amino acids. Per germline, CDR1 LGHNA and CDR2 YSLEER. With 0 bases removed from V and 7 bases from J, the gap between germline ends came to 12 bases. Here the CDR3 DNA reads TGCGCCAGCAGCCAAGAGACAAGGGGCGGCGGGGAGCTGTTTTTT. Its translation is CASSQETRGGGELFF.

The chain recombines TRBV30 with TRBJ2-7, with 8 bases fitting TRBD1. Trimming cost V 0 bases and J 0 bases; bases outside gene matches: 1. The length of the CDR3 is 14 residues. Germline CDR1 is GTSNPN and CDR2 is SVGIG (reference sequence). The CDR3 region is CAWSVGTGSYEQYF. CDR3 DNA: TGTGCCTGGAGTGTAGGGACAGGCTCCTACGAGCAGTACTTC.

V gene TRBV7-9 combines with J gene TRBJ2-2, with TRBD2 matching over 10 bases. This CDR3 contains 17 residues. CDR1 and CDR2 from the germline V gene are SEHNR and FQNEAQ (reference sequence). V shed 1 base and J 8 bases; nucleotides not matched to a gene: 10. CDR3: CASSLDIAGGPSGELFF. The CDR3 region has the DNA TGTGCCAGCAGCTTAGACATAGCGGGAGGTCCCTCGGGGGAGCTGTTTTTT.

The chain uses TRBV6-5 and TRBJ1-1, with TRBD1 as a possible D gene (5 bases). The CDR3 extends over 14 amino acids. V was trimmed by 6 bases and J by 0 bases, leaving 11 bases between them. Germline lookup yields CDR1 MNHEY and CDR2 SVGAGI. CDR3 DNA: TGTGCCAGCAGACAGGCCACCATGAACACTGAAGCTTTCTTT. Protein product: CASRQATMNTEAFF.

The V and J genes are TRBV2 and TRBJ1-1, with D unresolved. Germline V lookup: CDR1 SNHLY, CDR2 FYNNEI. The CDR3 is 15 residues long. Trimming left V 7 bases short and J 0 bases short, with 15 bases between. In nucleotides, the CDR3 is TGTGCCAGCACCCCTCAGAGAGGGATGAACACTGAAGCTTTCTTT. It is translated as CASTPQRGMNTEAFF. Full variable domain (rest looked up from reference TRBV2 and TRBJ1-1): EPEVTQTPSHQVTQMGQEVILRCVPISNHLYFYWYRQILGQKVEFLVSFYNNEISEKSEIFDDQFSVERPDGSNFTLKIRSTKLEDSAMYFCASTPQRGMNTEAFFGQGTRLTVV.

A single count supports this clone. The chain employs TRBV15 and TRBJ1-3, with 8 nucleotides matching TRBD1. In germline, CDR1 is LNHNV, CDR2 YYDKDF (reference sequence). The V gene end was trimmed by 3 bases and the J gene end by 0 bases; junction bases not matched to a gene: 4. CDR3 size: 16 residues. In DNA form, the CDR3 reads TGTGCCACCAGCAGCTCAGGGGGCGTCTCTGGAAACACCATATATTTT. It translates to CATSSSGGVSGNTIYF. Variable domain in full (rest from reference TRBV15 and TRBJ1-3): DAMVIQNPRYQVTQFGKPVTLSCSQTLNHNVMYWYQQKSSQAPKLLFHYYDKDFNNEADTPDNFQSRRPNTSFCFLDIRSPGLGDTAMYLCATSSSGGVSGNTIYFGEGSWLTVV.